This T cell receptor (beta chain) appears in the sequencing data of a study of OX40 agonist ivuxolimab in advanced cancers. On the study more broadly: Patients were dosed with the agonistic anti-OX40 (CD134) antibody ivuxolimab. Partial responses occurred in three patients (one hepatocellular carcinoma, two cutaneous melanoma). Patient treatment consisted of intravenous ivuxolimab administration every 2 weeks at 0.01 to 10 mg/kg.

Findings of the study overall: Some patients who did not respond also had low normalized T-cell clonal expansion.

Concerning this clone: Antigen specificity is unknown.

TCRdb keeps only in-frame clones here, not all; method: immunoSEQ multiplex PCR. Of 39,000 or so clones in the sample, 80% to 95% were seen once. This sample comprised CD4+ or CD8+ T cells sorted from blood, obtained in a trial of the OX40 agonist ivuxolimab. The TCR was taken from an adult with an advanced solid tumor such as melanoma, head and neck, liver or kidney cancer.

DNA of the CDR3: TGTGCCAGCAGAGCGGGGGACATATCGGGACGTGGCTACACCTTC. This translates into CASRAGDISGRGYTF. The V gene is TRBV2, the J gene TRBJ1-2; TRBD1 might be the D (6 bases). The V end lost 6 bases, the J end lost 7 bases, and 21 bases lay between the germline ends. This CDR3 region has 15 residues. CDR1 and CDR2 from the germline V gene are SNHLY and FYNNEI.